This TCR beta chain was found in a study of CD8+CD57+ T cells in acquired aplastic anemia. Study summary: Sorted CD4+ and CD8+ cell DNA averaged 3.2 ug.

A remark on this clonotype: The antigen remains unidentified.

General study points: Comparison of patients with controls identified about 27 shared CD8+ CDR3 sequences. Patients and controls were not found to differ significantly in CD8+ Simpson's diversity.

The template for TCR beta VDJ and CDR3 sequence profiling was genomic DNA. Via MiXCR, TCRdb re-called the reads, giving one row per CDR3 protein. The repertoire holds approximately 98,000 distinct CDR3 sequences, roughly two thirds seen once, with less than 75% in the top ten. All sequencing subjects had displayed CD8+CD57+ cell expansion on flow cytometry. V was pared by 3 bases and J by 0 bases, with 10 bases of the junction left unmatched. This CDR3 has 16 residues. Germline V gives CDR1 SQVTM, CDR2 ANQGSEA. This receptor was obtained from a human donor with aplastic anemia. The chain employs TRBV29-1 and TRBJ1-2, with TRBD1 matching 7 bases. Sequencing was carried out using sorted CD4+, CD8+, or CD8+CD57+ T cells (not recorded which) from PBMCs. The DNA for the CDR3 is TGCAGCGTTGATAGGCCCAGGGACAGAGCTAACTATGGCTACACCTTC. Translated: CSVDRPRDRANYGYTF.